A selection of T cell receptor beta chains follows, all from one sample in a study of T-cell memory formation after mild COVID-19. Via MiXCR, TCRdb re-called the 5' RACE reads, giving one row per CDR3 protein. The table records 140,000 to 150,000 distinct CDR3 sequences, roughly 21% of them present only once. Material: PBMCs or a T cell subset sorted from them (not recorded which). The receptors stem from an adult woman who had mild COVID-19 (a few samples of this study predate the infection). Cell type and time point are not known. The CDR3 runs from the conserved cysteine through the conserved F or W. A D gene is named only where the DNA matches it firmly. Rows may omit the clone size; those that give it use once, few, many or a size class.

J gene | V gene | clone size | D gene | CDR3 protein | CDR3 DNA
TRBJ2-3 | TRBV5-8 | NA | TRBD1 | CASSTDRVGRLSTQYF | TGTGCCAGCAGCACGGACAGGGTCGGTAGGCTCTCGACGCAGTATTTT
TRBJ1-2 | TRBV6-6 | few | TRBD1 | CASTETGGNYGYTF | TGTGCCAGCACAGAGACAGGGGGAAACTATGGCTACACCTTC
TRBJ1-2 | TRBV5-1 | NA | NA | CASSWGAYGYTF | TGCGCCAGCAGCTGGGGGGCCTATGGCTACACCTTC
TRBJ2-2 | TRBV12-3/TRBV12-4 | NA | TRBD2 | CASIPGGSTGELFF | TGTGCCAGCATACCCGGGGGGTCCACCGGGGAGCTGTTTTTT
TRBJ1-1 | TRBV18 | NA | NA | CASSDGRAEAFF | TGTGCCAGCTCCGACGGGAGGGCTGAAGCTTTCTTT
TRBJ2-5 | TRBV6-5 | many | NA | CASSYSGGKETQYF | TGTGCCAGCAGTTACTCGGGCGGAAAAGAGACCCAGTACTTC
TRBJ1-2 | TRBV7-2 | few | TRBD1 | CASSTDRGDYGYTF | TGTGCCAGCAGCACAGACAGGGGCGACTATGGCTACACCTTC
TRBJ2-7 | TRBV15 | NA | NA | CATSRERAGDYEQYF | TGTGCCACCAGCAGAGAGAGGGCAGGGGACTACGAGCAGTACTTC
TRBJ2-7 | TRBV6-5 | few | NA | CASSDRDGYYEQYF | TGTGCCAGCAGTGACCGGGACGGCTACTACGAGCAGTACTTC
TRBJ1-2 | TRBV12-3/TRBV12-4 | NA | TRBD1 | CASSLRQGATSNYGYTF | TGTGCCAGCAGTTTACGACAGGGGGCTACCTCGAACTATGGCTACACCTTC
TRBJ2-7 | TRBV7-2 | NA | TRBD2 | CASSLHGLAGRLKAYEQYF | TGTGCCAGCAGCCTCCATGGACTAGCGGGACGCCTGAAGGCCTACGAGCAGTACTTC
TRBJ2-5 | TRBV7-6 | few | NA | CASSLYTATPGETQYF | TGTGCCAGCAGCTTATACACCGCCACCCCAGGAGAGACCCAGTACTTC
TRBJ1-1 | TRBV29-1 | NA | TRBD1 | CSVTLQGDTEAFF | TGCAGCGTCACGCTACAGGGGGACACTGAAGCTTTCTTT
TRBJ2-7 | TRBV20-1 | NA | NA | CSARVRGSYEQYF | TGCAGTGCTAGAGTCAGGGGATCCTACGAGCAGTACTTC
TRBJ2-1 | TRBV7-9 | NA | TRBD2 | CASSSLPLAKRTNEQFF | TGTGCCAGCAGCTCCCTCCCACTAGCGAAGCGGACCAATGAGCAGTTCTTC
TRBJ1-3 | TRBV12-3/TRBV12-4 | few | NA | CASRLTIIPSGNTIYF | TGTGCCAGCAGATTGACGATTATACCTTCTGGAAACACCATATATTTT
TRBJ2-3 | TRBV4-3 | few | NA | CASRSSGTDTQYF | TGCGCCAGCAGGTCCAGCGGCACAGATACGCAGTATTTT
TRBJ2-1 | TRBV9 | NA | TRBD2 | CASSVGPSGNEQFF | TGTGCCAGCAGCGTAGGTCCTAGCGGTAATGAGCAGTTCTTC
TRBJ2-1 | TRBV4-3 | few | TRBD2 | CASSQETSGFNEQFF | TGCGCCAGCAGCCAAGAGACTAGCGGGTTCAATGAGCAGTTCTTC
TRBJ2-1 | TRBV29-1 | NA | TRBD2 | CSVAASGKPNEQFF | TGCAGCGTTGCGGCTAGCGGGAAACCGAATGAGCAGTTCTTC
TRBJ1-1 | TRBV20-1 | NA | NA | CSASRGSSTEAFF | TGCAGTGCTTCCAGGGGCTCAAGCACTGAAGCTTTCTTT
TRBJ2-2 | TRBV7-9 | NA | NA | CASSLAGGGELFF | TGTGCCAGCAGCTTAGCCGGGGGCGGGGAGCTGTTTTTT
TRBJ2-3 | TRBV20-1 | NA | NA | CSASPQGGLSTDTQYF | TGCAGTGCTAGTCCTCAGGGGGGACTTAGCACAGATACGCAGTATTTT
TRBJ2-2 | TRBV7-2 | NA | TRBD2 | CASSPGTSGPGELFF | TGTGCCAGCAGCCCGGGGACTAGCGGCCCCGGGGAGCTGTTTTTT
TRBJ1-5 | TRBV5-6 | NA | NA | CASSLWKGWPQHF | TGTGCCAGCAGCTTGTGGAAGGGATGGCCCCAGCATTTT
TRBJ2-1 | TRBV6-2/TRBV6-3 | few | TRBD2 | CASRRTSGSSLSYNEQFF | TGTGCCAGCAGGCGGACTAGCGGGAGCTCTCTCTCCTACAATGAGCAGTTCTTC
TRBJ2-5 | TRBV7-2 | few | TRBD2 | CASSLATSGTETQYF | TGTGCCAGCAGCTTAGCAACTAGCGGGACAGAGACCCAGTACTTC
TRBJ2-1 | TRBV7-9 | NA | TRBD2 | CASSLEAGGNVF | TGTGCCAGCAGCTTAGAAGCGGGAGGTAACGTCTTC
TRBJ2-2 | TRBV29-1 | few | NA | CSVSGDRTGELFF | TGCAGCGTTTCTGGCGACCGAACCGGGGAGCTGTTTTTT
TRBJ1-1 | TRBV5-1 | few | TRBD1 | CASSFGDRVPEAFF | TGCGCCAGCAGCTTTGGCGACAGGGTCCCTGAAGCTTTCTTT
TRBJ1-2 | TRBV3-1 | few | NA | CASSQEGGVRGYGYTF | TGTGCCAGCAGCCAAGAAGGCGGAGTACGAGGGTATGGCTACACCTTC
TRBJ2-1 | TRBV12-3/TRBV12-4 | NA | NA | CASSPRQVRGNEQFF | TGTGCCAGCAGTCCCCGACAGGTGCGGGGCAATGAGCAGTTCTTC
TRBJ2-3 | TRBV7-2 | NA | NA | CASNLVGLSTDTQYF | TGTGCCAGCAACTTAGTTGGCCTCAGCACAGATACGCAGTATTTT
TRBJ2-2 | TRBV6-6 | few | TRBD1 | CASSFPQGANTGELFF | TGTGCCAGCAGTTTCCCACAGGGGGCGAACACCGGGGAGCTGTTTTTT
TRBJ2-6 | TRBV6-2/TRBV6-3 | NA | NA | CASSTSAGANVLTF | TGTGCCAGCAGTACTTCCGCTGGGGCCAACGTCCTGACTTTC
TRBJ2-3 | TRBV6-6 | few | NA | CASSWKWGDTQYF | TGTGCCAGCAGTTGGAAATGGGGGGATACGCAGTATTTT
TRBJ1-1 | TRBV19 | NA | TRBD1 | CASSPRDRGKNTEAFF | TGTGCCAGTAGTCCCCGGGACAGGGGGAAAAACACTGAAGCTTTCTTT
TRBJ2-1 | TRBV7-9 | few | TRBD2 | CASSLTSGGRDEQFF | TGTGCCAGCAGCTTGACTAGCGGGGGAAGGGATGAGCAGTTCTTC
TRBJ2-3 | TRBV12-3/TRBV12-4 | few | NA | CASSPKPGSTDTQYF | TGTGCCAGCAGTCCTAAACCAGGGAGCACAGATACGCAGTATTTT
TRBJ1-1 | TRBV29-1 | NA | NA | CSVRRGRRNTEAFF | TGCAGCGTTAGGCGGGGCAGAAGGAACACTGAAGCTTTCTTT
TRBJ2-7 | TRBV18 | few | NA | CASSPFQQGMRLYYEQYF | TGTGCCAGCTCACCGTTCCAGCAGGGAATGAGACTCTACTACGAGCAGTACTTC
TRBJ2-7 | TRBV6-2/TRBV6-3 | NA | TRBD1 | CASRQPGQGVDEQYF | TGTGCCAGCAGGCAACCGGGACAGGGGGTTGACGAGCAGTACTTC
TRBJ2-3 | TRBV5-4 | NA | NA | CASSLLGGITDTQYF | TGTGCCAGCAGCTTGCTCGGGGGTATCACAGATACGCAGTATTTT
TRBJ2-5 | TRBV15 | few | TRBD2 | CATSIGTKETQYF | TGTGCCACCAGCATTGGGACTAAAGAGACCCAGTACTTC
TRBJ2-1 | TRBV7-3 | NA | TRBD1 | CASSLVPGQGNEQFF | TGTGCCAGCAGCTTGGTCCCCGGACAGGGCAATGAGCAGTTCTTC
TRBJ2-3 | TRBV20-1 | NA | NA | CSARVTDTQYF | TGCAGTGCTAGAGTGACAGATACGCAGTATTTT
TRBJ2-5 | TRBV7-3 | few | NA | CASSNKGPHSARETQYF | TGTGCCAGCAGCAACAAAGGGCCTCATTCGGCCAGGGAGACCCAGTACTTC
TRBJ2-1 | TRBV4-1 | many | TRBD2 | CASSQLGLAGGPSSYNEQFF | TGCGCCAGCAGCCAATTGGGACTAGCGGGGGGTCCTAGCTCCTACAATGAGCAGTTCTTC